Below are 17 T cell receptor beta chains sequenced from a single sample in a study of T cell responses to AZD1222 COVID-19 vaccine (TCRdb year 2021). What this sample's time point label stands for: about 28 days (+/-7) after the second vaccine dose. The library relied on the immunoSEQ multiplex PCR assay. TCRdb's version of the immuneACCESS table is confined to in-frame rearrangements and falls short of the full clone set. An unresolved V gene accounts for under half of the shortfall where checked; the remainder is of unknown origin. The sample table records around 120,000 clones; more than 65% of these occur just once. The ten biggest clones cover 25% to 35% of the sample. This specimen consisted of peripheral blood, obtained 28 days after the second AZD1222 dose. Receptors originate from an adult who received the AZD1222 COVID-19 vaccine.

The gene calls are TRBV10-3 and TRBJ1-2; no clear D. Germline V CDR1 and CDR2: ENHRY, SYGVKD. V was cut by 2 bases and J by 8 bases, with 9 bases left in between. This CDR3 comprises 12 residues. The DNA for the CDR3 is TGTGCCATCAGTGAGGGTCAAGAGGGCTACACCTTC. Amino acids: CAISEGQEGYTF.

V is TRBV4-3 and J is TRBJ1-1, with a possible D match to TRBD1 (6 bases). Germline V lookup: CDR1 LGHNA, CDR2 YSLEER. The V end lost 1 base, the J end lost 0 bases, and 12 bases lay between the germline ends. This CDR3 comprises 16 residues. The CDR3 region is CASSQASQGMNTEAFF. The CDR3 DNA reads as TGCGCCAGCAGCCAAGCCTCCCAGGGGATGAACACTGAAGCTTTCTTT.

This rearrangement joins TRBV3-1 (or the pseudogene TRBV3-2) to TRBJ2-3; TRBD1 matches 12 bases. The V and J ends lost 4 bases and 3 bases, in that order; junction bases with no gene match: 5. Per the germline V gene, CDR1 is LGHDT and CDR2 is YNNKEL (reference sequence). The CDR3 runs to 16 residues. As DNA, the CDR3 is TGTGCCAGCAGCCTGGGACAGGGGGCGCGAACAGATACGCAGTATTTT. Its translation is CASSLGQGARTDTQYF.

The CDR3 sequence: CASSGTRGATDTQYF. CDR3 coding DNA: TGTGCCAGCAGTGGGACGAGAGGGGCCACAGATACGCAGTATTTT. The chain joins TRBV6-4 to TRBJ2-3; perhaps D is TRBD1 or TRBD2 (5 bases each). Trimming shortened V by 4 bases and J by 2 bases, and 13 bases separated the two germline ends. From germline, CDR1 is MRHNA and CDR2 SNTAGT. The CDR3 has 15 residues.

This clone has a handful of counts. This chain uses TRBV6-5 with TRBJ2-3; D is undetermined. V lost 8 bases and J 1 base, leaving 7 bases between the germline ends. The germline V gene has CDR1 MNHEY and CDR2 SVGAGI. This CDR3 contains 12 residues. The CDR3 sequence is CASVGGTDTQYF. The CDR3 coding sequence is TGTGCCAGCGTTGGCGGCACAGATACGCAGTATTTT.

This rearrangement joins TRBV19 to TRBJ1-1; 8 nucleotides align to TRBD1. The junction had 9 bases not matched to a gene; V was cut back by 7 bases and J by 11 bases. CDR1 is LNHDA, CDR2 SQIVND, per germline (reference sequence). This CDR3 comprises 12 residues. CDR3 region: CASILDRVLAFF. CDR3 nucleotides: TGTGCCAGTATCCTGGACAGGGTCTTGGCTTTCTTT.

The chain joins TRBV4-3 to TRBJ1-6; no definite D call. The germline CDR1 and CDR2 sequences are LGHNA and YSLEER. V lost 1 base to trimming and J lost 9 bases, with 10 bases between them. This CDR3 is 14 amino acids long. CDR3 residues: CASSQGSEGSPLHF. The CDR3 bases are TGCGCCAGCAGCCAAGGAAGTGAGGGTTCACCCCTCCACTTT.

The chain links TRBV7-8 to TRBJ2-2; D is undetermined. CDR1 and CDR2 from the germline V gene are SGHVS and FQNEAQ. Trimming pared 0 bases from V and 6 bases from J, leaving 14 bases between. The length of the CDR3 is 16 residues. In nucleotides, the CDR3 is TGTGCCAGCAGCTTAGCTCTGGTCCAGTTTGCCGGGGAGCTGTTTTTT. Translating it yields CASSLALVQFAGELFF.

The count of this clone is one. The chain carries TRBV5-1 and TRBJ1-4, with 8 bases lining up with TRBD1. Germline-derived CDR1 and CDR2 are SGHRS and YFSETQ. Losses at the gene ends were 0 bases for V and 7 bases for J; bases not matched to a gene: 2. The CDR3 has 14 residues. For the CDR3, the DNA is TGCGCCAGCAGCTTGGCAGGGGGCGGTGAAAAACTGTTTTTT. This gives the protein CASSLAGGGEKLFF.

The genes are TRBV30 and TRBJ2-1; 8 bases are shared with TRBD2. Trimming took 5 bases from V and 9 from J; bases not matched to a gene: 12. Germline V CDR1 and CDR2: GTSNPN, SVGIG (reference sequence). The CDR3 loop spans 14 amino acids. The CDR3 nucleotides read TGTGCCTGGGTTGGCGGGGGGCCGCACGGTGAGCAGTTCTTC. It codes for CAWVGGGPHGEQFF.

V usage is TRBV27 and J usage is TRBJ2-5, with D uncertain. From germline, CDR1 is MNHEY and CDR2 SMNVEV (reference sequence). Trimming removed 5 bases from V and 4 bases from J, with 20 bases in between. The CDR3 runs to 16 residues. The CDR3 sequence is CASSLLPPPGGETQYF. The CDR3 nucleotides read TGTGCCAGCAGTCTCCTCCCCCCGCCGGGTGGAGAGACCCAGTACTTC.

The chain recombines TRBV6-4 with TRBJ2-1; D is uncertain. The length of the CDR3 is 16 residues. CDR1 is MRHNA, CDR2 SNTAGT, per germline. V lost 4 bases and J 1 base, leaving 14 bases between the germline ends. For the CDR3, the DNA is TGTGCCAGCAGTGTCGAACTCAGTAGTTCCTACAATGAGCAGTTCTTC. Translated, it gives CASSVELSSSYNEQFF.

The genes are TRBV6-1 and TRBJ1-5; D is unresolved. The ends were cut back, 0 bases at V and 4 bases at J, with 7 bases in the middle. The CDR3 consists of 14 residues. Germline V CDR1 and CDR2: MNHNS, SASEGT. CDR3 protein: CASSEARTNQPQHF. The DNA of the CDR3 is TGTGCCAGCAGTGAAGCGCGGACTAATCAGCCCCAGCATTTT.

The chain joins TRBV9 to TRBJ2-3; maybe TRBD1 (5 bases). The length of the CDR3 is 18 residues. The germline V and J ends were trimmed by 4 bases and 2 bases, with 23 bases remaining between them. CDR1 is SGDLS, CDR2 YYNGEE, per germline. The CDR3 here is CASSRQPGAIRHTDTQYF. In nucleotides, the CDR3 is TGTGCCAGCAGCCGTCAACCTGGGGCGATCCGTCACACAGATACGCAGTATTTT.

The gene calls are TRBV7-9 and TRBJ1-1; D unclear. Trimming removed 2 bases at V and 8 bases at J, with 15 bases between. The germline V gene encodes CDR1 SEHNR and CDR2 FQNEAQ (reference sequence). There are 14 residues in the CDR3. CDR3 amino acids: CASSLYPKLSEAFF. CDR3 nucleotides: TGTGCCAGCAGCTTATACCCGAAACTTTCGGAAGCTTTCTTT.

The chain recombines TRBV30 with TRBJ2-1; TRBD1 matches at 7 bases. The CDR3 consists of 15 residues. Germline CDR1 reads GTSNPN; CDR2 reads SVGIG (reference sequence). J gave up 2 bases and V 3 bases, and 7 bases lay outside the gene matches. CDR3 sequence (DNA): TGTGCCTGGAGGAGGGACAGTTACGCCTACAATGAGCAGTTCTTC. This encodes CAWRRDSYAYNEQFF.

V usage is TRBV5-1 and J usage is TRBJ2-7, with TRBD2 identical over 7 bases. V lost 1 base and J lost 3; bases outside the gene matches: 1. Germline V gene data show CDR1 as SGHRS and CDR2 as YFSETQ. CDR3 length: 13 residues. The DNA of the CDR3 is TGCGCCAGCAGCTTGAGCGGGAACTACGAGCAGTACTTC. Its protein is CASSLSGNYEQYF.